This TCR beta chain comes out of a study of control samples from healthy donors and cancer patients. Produced via immunoSEQ multiplex PCR; TCRdb's table is partial and in-frame only. This table has about 89,000 clones, approximately 87% appearing once. This clone was observed many times. The sample carries other DNA sequences with the same CDR3. There are 12 residues in the CDR3. The V gene's germline CDR1 is SQVTM and CDR2 ANQGSEA. V lost 4 bases to trimming and J lost 4 bases, with 8 bases between them. The rearrangement joins TRBV29-1 to TRBJ1-3, with D unresolved. Sequencing input: blood. The TCR originated in a middle-aged woman in good health. CDR3 coding DNA: TGCAGCGTTGCGGGGAGCGGAAACACCATATATTTT. This encodes CSVAGSGNTIYF.